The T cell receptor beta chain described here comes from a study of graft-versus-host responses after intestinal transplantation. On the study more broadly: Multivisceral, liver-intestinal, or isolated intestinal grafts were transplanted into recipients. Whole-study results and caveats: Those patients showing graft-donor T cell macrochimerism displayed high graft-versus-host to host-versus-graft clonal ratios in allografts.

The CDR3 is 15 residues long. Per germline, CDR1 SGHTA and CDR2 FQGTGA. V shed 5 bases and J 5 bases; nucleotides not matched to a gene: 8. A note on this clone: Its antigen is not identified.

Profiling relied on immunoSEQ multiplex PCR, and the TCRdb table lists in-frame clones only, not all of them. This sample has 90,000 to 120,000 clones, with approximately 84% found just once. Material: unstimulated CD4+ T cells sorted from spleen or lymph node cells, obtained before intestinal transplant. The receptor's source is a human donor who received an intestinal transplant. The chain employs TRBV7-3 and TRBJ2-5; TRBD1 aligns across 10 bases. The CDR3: CASSPVGTGVETQYF. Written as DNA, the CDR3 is TGTGCCAGCAGCCCAGTAGGGACAGGGGTTGAGACCCAGTACTTC.